This T cell receptor (beta chain) was sequenced in a study of blood T cell repertoires in COVID-19. Authors' processing steps: It was from reference gene primer amplification that nucleated cell counts were estimated. TCRdb's copy holds only in-frame clones and misses some; the assay was immunoSEQ multiplex PCR. That table supplies the V and J calls and clone size; D and trimming were determined from the DNA. This sample has 55,000 to 70,000 clones; around 89% occur once, and the top ten carry around 10%. CDR3 length: 14 residues. The germline V gene has CDR1 SEHNR and CDR2 FQNEAQ (reference sequence). The V end was cut by 1 base, the J end by 1 base, with 7 bases between. Recruits, aged roughly 18 to 89 years, lived in roughly 22 US areas. Two negative PCRs, clearance, or symptom resolution were required of recovered Cohort 3 donors.

The gene calls are TRBV7-9 and TRBJ1-1, with D unresolved. The sequence came from a woman aged 40 to 50 who had recovered from COVID-19. Sequences were obtained from PBMCs or T cells enriched from blood (not recorded which). The CDR3 spells CASSLVPENTEAFF. CDR3 bases: TGTGCCAGCAGCTTAGTCCCAGAGAACACTGAAGCTTTCTTT.